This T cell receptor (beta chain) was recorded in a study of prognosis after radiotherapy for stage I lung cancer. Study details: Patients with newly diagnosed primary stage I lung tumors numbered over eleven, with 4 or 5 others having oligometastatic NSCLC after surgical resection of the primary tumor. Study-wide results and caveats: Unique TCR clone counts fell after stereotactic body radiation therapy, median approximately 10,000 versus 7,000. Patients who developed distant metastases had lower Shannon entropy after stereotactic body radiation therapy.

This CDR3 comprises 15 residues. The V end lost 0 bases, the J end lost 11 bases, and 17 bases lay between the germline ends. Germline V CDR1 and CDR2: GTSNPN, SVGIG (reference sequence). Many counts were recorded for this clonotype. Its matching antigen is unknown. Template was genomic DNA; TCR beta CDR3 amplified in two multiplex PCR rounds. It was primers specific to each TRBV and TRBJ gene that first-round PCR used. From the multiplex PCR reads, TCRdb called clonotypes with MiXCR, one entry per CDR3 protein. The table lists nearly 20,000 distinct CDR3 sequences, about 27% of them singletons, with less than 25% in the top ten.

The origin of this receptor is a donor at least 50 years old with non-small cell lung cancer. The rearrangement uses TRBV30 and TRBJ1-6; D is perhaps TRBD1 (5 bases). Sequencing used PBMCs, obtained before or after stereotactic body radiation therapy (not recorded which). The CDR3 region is CAWSVPRDLGTPLHF. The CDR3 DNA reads TGTGCCTGGAGTGTACCCAGGGACCTAGGGACACCCCTCCACTTT.